This T cell receptor (beta chain) appears in the sequencing data of a study of T cells after yellow fever vaccination. MiXCR, applied by TCRdb to the 5' RACE reads, yields one record per CDR3 protein. Here the sample spans some 290,000 distinct CDR3 sequences, over 8.5% being singletons. Regarding the study as a whole: Post-booster repertoires again held most primary-vaccination clones (about 96% CD4, about 90% CD8). Contamination by abundant bulk-population clonotypes could be present in FACS-sorted repertoires.

The CDR3 extends over 12 amino acids. Germline V CDR1 and CDR2: MNHNS, SASEGT. Trimming pared 2 bases from V and 3 bases from J, leaving 4 bases between. This clonotype occurred a few times. Antigen specificity is unknown. The TCR comes from a man younger than 35 who received the YFV17D yellow fever vaccine. The source was CD4+ T cells sorted from PBMCs, collected 45 days after the yellow fever booster vaccination. The chain carries TRBV6-1 and TRBJ1-2; no clear D. The CDR3 protein is CASSESHYGYTF. In nucleotides, the CDR3 is TGTGCCAGCAGTGAAAGTCACTATGGCTACACCTTC.